A selection of T cell receptor beta chains follows, all from one sample in a study of blood T cell repertoires in COVID-19. Here immunoSEQ multiplex PCR was the method, and the copy in TCRdb shows in-frame clones only, minus some. The profile covers 180,000 or so clones, with over 65% appearing a single time and approximately 18% taken by the ten largest. The source material was peripheral blood. These receptor sequences come from a person between 65 and 79 years old with COVID-19, enrolled during active disease. Both conserved end residues are part of each CDR3.

V,CDR3
TRBV2,CASSGSTGAGQPQHF
TRBV6-5,CASSYYRGRANTEAFF
TRBV19,CASSMRGATSGALSGANVLTF
TRBV29-1,CSVAGTGNSPLHF
TRBV11-2,CASSPAGGDTDTQYF
TRBV4-3,CASSLWTGDLQPQHF
TRBV5-4,CASSSQQGTDTQYF
TRBV3-1/TRBV3-2,CASSRPPGLAGETQYF
TRBV15,CATRGRAGGLPDTQYF
TRBV6-5,CASSYGTGIYGYTF
TRBV7-6,CASSLVPYSSGPYEQYF
TRBV6-2/TRBV6-3,CASSYDWGGRNPPQHF
TRBV4-3,CASSQDFRGGYGYTF
TRBV5-6,CASSRTGVGLGYTF
TRBV7-2,CASSLRGNWFEQYF
TRBV19,CASSSYRRREGEKLFF
TRBV11-2,CASSPSGGFTEAFF
TRBV7-9,CASSLSGGSPLHF
TRBV28,CASSSGLGGGELFF